This is a list of T cell receptor beta chains from one sample in a study of blood T cell repertoires in COVID-19. This table comes from immunoSEQ multiplex PCR, and its TCRdb copy is limited to in-frame clones, with some not included. The table has some 150,000 clones, about 75% seen once. The sequenced sample consisted of PBMCs or T cells enriched from blood (not recorded which). The receptors shown here come from a woman aged 45-65 years who had recovered from COVID-19. Both conserved end residues are part of each CDR3.

J gene | V gene | CDR3 protein
TRBJ2-3 | TRBV29-1 | CSVWGHLTDTQYF
TRBJ1-2 | TRBV5-1 | CASSLGTGTYGYTF
TRBJ2-5 | TRBV7-2 | CASSPYGGAGETQYF
TRBJ1-5 | TRBV7-9 | CASSSSFGGNNQPQHF
TRBJ1-5 | TRBV6-5 | CASRIPGGMNQPQHF
TRBJ2-7 | TRBV7-9 | CASSLDGTGDYEQYF
TRBJ1-1 | TRBV5-1 | CASSYNRAVNTEAFF
TRBJ2-1 | TRBV11-3 | CASSLRGTEQFF
TRBJ1-6 | TRBV2 | CATKDRETSPLHF
TRBJ1-1 | TRBV7-3 | CASSLQGNTEAFF
TRBJ2-7 | TRBV19 | CASSIDEARGSVEQYF
TRBJ2-1 | TRBV30 | CAWATGGNEQFF
TRBJ2-7 | TRBV6-1 | CASSDGRGYEQYF
TRBJ1-1 | TRBV5-1 | CASSTGHMNTEAFF
TRBJ2-5 | TRBV5-4 | CASSLSGEETQYF
TRBJ2-7 | TRBV19 | CASSPGHGGNEQYF
TRBJ2-7 | TRBV11-2 | CASNPGGLQYF
TRBJ1-5 | TRBV3-1/TRBV3-2 | CASSQDRGTNQPQHF
TRBJ1-5 | TRBV12-3/TRBV12-4 | CAVTSGNQPQHF
TRBJ1-1 | TRBV29-1 | CSVTPGWTEAFF
TRBJ2-5 | TRBV5-3 | CARRNRTSGGSKETQYF
TRBJ1-2 | TRBV15 | CATSSQRQRYGYTF
TRBJ1-2 | TRBV28 | CASSHPGTAYGYTF
TRBJ2-1 | TRBV3-1/TRBV3-2 | CACARDNEQFF
TRBJ1-3 | TRBV30 | CAWSVPGYSGNTIYF
TRBJ2-3 | TRBV11-3 | CASSPGTTYTDTQYF
TRBJ1-1 | TRBV27 | CASSPNGGNTEAFF
TRBJ1-2 | TRBV9 | CASSVGVEGEGYGYTF
TRBJ2-2 | TRBV6-5 | CASSMDRANTGELFF
TRBJ1-3 | TRBV5-1 | CASSLGDTLTGNTIYF
TRBJ1-5 | TRBV7-8 | CASSLSVQPQHF
TRBJ1-6 | TRBV28 | CASTTGGKNSPLHF
TRBJ1-2 | TRBV11-2 | CASRVLGGYTF
TRBJ1-5 | TRBV10-3 | CAISETGGGVTDQPQHF
TRBJ2-7 | TRBV6-5 | CASSYSGRTYEQYF
TRBJ1-5 | TRBV7-9 | CASQTGALGPQHF
TRBJ1-1 | TRBV6-1 | CASSELMLNMNTEAFF
TRBJ2-2 | TRBV19 | CASRTGGADTGELFF
TRBJ2-7 | TRBV7-9 | CASSLSSGISPSYEQYF
TRBJ1-1 | TRBV7-9 | CASSSYRGRATEAFF
TRBJ2-7 | TRBV4-1 | CASSPYGTGPYEQYF
TRBJ2-7 | TRBV18 | CASSPQGTSGIYEQYF
TRBJ2-5 | TRBV7-8 | CASSLGSPPRAQYF
TRBJ1-2 | TRBV3-1/TRBV3-2 | CASSSDRGHGYTF
TRBJ2-1 | TRBV2 | CASSEPSGRAFDNEQFF
TRBJ1-4 | TRBV30 | CAWRSQIEKLFF
TRBJ1-6 | TRBV2 | CASSQDRVGSPLHF
TRBJ2-7 | TRBV5-1 | CASSLEKATYEQYF
TRBJ1-2 | TRBV19 | CASSINDRDGGYTF
TRBJ1-1 | TRBV25-1 | CASSMRAGQGAKAFF
TRBJ2-1 | TRBV20-1 | CSASHPGNAYNEQFF
TRBJ2-7 | TRBV7-2 | CASSFRQEGVGYEQYF
TRBJ2-7 | TRBV7-9 | CASSSTRLAVGEQYF
TRBJ1-3 | TRBV19 | CASRPDRAAGNTIYF
TRBJ1-4 | TRBV5-1 | CASSLYQGYNEKLFF
TRBJ1-5 | TRBV4-1 | CASIGWGPRAHQPQHF
TRBJ1-2 | TRBV7-9 | CASSNPLTGGTYGYTF
TRBJ1-1 | TRBV6-6 | CASSPPGQGPLNTEAFF
TRBJ1-1 | TRBV7-9 | CASSLDQGAAEAFF
TRBJ2-7 | TRBV7-2 | CASSSSGTRTYEQYF